Only a few counts were recorded for the clone carrying this T cell receptor (beta chain). Antigen: not known. The CDR3 runs to 17 residues. V shed 0 bases, J shed 5 bases, and the junction held 7 bases outside the gene matches. This record comes from a study of T cells after yellow fever vaccination. Study at large: Preparing low-cell-number fractions relied on SMART-Seq v4 Ultra Low Input. Study-wide results and limits: Only a small proportion of the clonotypes turned up in both the CD4 and the CD8 compartments, likely arising from convergent recombination. In FACS-sorted repertoires, abundant clonotypes from the bulk population could appear as contaminants.

For TCR, cDNA came from 5'RACE template switching, which added a universal primer site and UMIs. TCRdb re-called the 5' RACE reads through MiXCR, storing one row per CDR3 protein. The data show 200,000 to 250,000 distinct CDR3 sequences, around 3.1% seen once. The chain has TRBV12-3 or TRBV12-4 and TRBJ2-2; 9 nucleotides agree with TRBD2. The source material was CD4+ T cells sorted from PBMCs, sampled 10 days after the yellow fever booster vaccination. The clonotype originates from a man between 18 and 29 years old who received the YFV17D yellow fever vaccine. In DNA, the CDR3 is TGTGCCAGCAGTTTAGCTCCTAGCGGGGTTCGGACCGGGGAGCTGTTTTTT. As protein: CASSLAPSGVRTGELFF.